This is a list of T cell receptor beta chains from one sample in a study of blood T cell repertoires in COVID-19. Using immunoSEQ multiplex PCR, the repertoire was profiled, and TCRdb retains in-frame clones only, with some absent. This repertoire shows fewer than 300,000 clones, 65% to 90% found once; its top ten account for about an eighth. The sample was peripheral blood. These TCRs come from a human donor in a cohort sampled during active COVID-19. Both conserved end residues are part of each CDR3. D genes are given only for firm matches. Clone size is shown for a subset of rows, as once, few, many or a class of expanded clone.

cdr3_aa: CASSYTGQGYEQYF; cdr3_nt: TGTGCCAGCAGTTACACGGGACAGGGCTACGAGCAGTACTTC; d_call: TRBD1; v_call: TRBV6-2/TRBV6-3; clone_size: NA; j_call: TRBJ2-7
cdr3_aa: CASSHKAGDYGYTF; cdr3_nt: TGTGCCAGCAGCCATAAGGCAGGGGACTATGGCTACACCTTC; d_call: NA; v_call: TRBV14; clone_size: once; j_call: TRBJ1-2
cdr3_aa: CASSYATLQGRYEQYF; cdr3_nt: TGTGCCAGCAGTTACGCCACTCTCCAGGGTCGGTACGAGCAGTACTTC; d_call: NA; v_call: TRBV6-2/TRBV6-3; clone_size: few; j_call: TRBJ2-7
cdr3_aa: CATRGRDMRETQYF; cdr3_nt: TGTGCCACCAGGGGGAGGGATATGAGGGAGACCCAGTACTTC; d_call: TRBD2; v_call: TRBV24-1; clone_size: NA; j_call: TRBJ2-5
cdr3_aa: CASSWEWRGGGQDEQFF; cdr3_nt: TGTGCCAGCAGCTGGGAATGGCGGGGAGGAGGTCAAGATGAGCAGTTCTTC; d_call: NA; v_call: TRBV11-2; clone_size: NA; j_call: TRBJ2-1
cdr3_aa: CASSGVGRRNEQFF; cdr3_nt: TGTGCCAGCAGTGGGGTAGGCAGGAGGAATGAGCAGTTCTTC; d_call: NA; v_call: TRBV2; clone_size: few; j_call: TRBJ2-1
cdr3_aa: CASSPMTSGIYNEQFF; cdr3_nt: TGTGCCAGCTCACCCATGACTAGCGGGATCTACAATGAGCAGTTCTTC; d_call: TRBD2; v_call: TRBV18; clone_size: NA; j_call: TRBJ2-1
cdr3_aa: CATSQDWQETQYF; cdr3_nt: TGTGCCACCAGTCAGGACTGGCAAGAGACCCAGTACTTC; d_call: NA; v_call: TRBV24-1; clone_size: NA; j_call: TRBJ2-5
cdr3_aa: CASTSTASGSYEQYF; cdr3_nt: TGTGCCAGCACTTCTACAGCTAGCGGGAGCTACGAGCAGTACTTC; d_call: TRBD2; v_call: TRBV3-1/TRBV3-2; clone_size: NA; j_call: TRBJ2-7
cdr3_aa: CASSSSSGRGGYTF; cdr3_nt: TGTGCCAGCAGCTCTTCATCAGGGAGGGGTGGCTACACCTTC; d_call: NA; v_call: TRBV7-2; clone_size: NA; j_call: TRBJ1-2
cdr3_aa: CASSEYGQSFRF; cdr3_nt: TGTGCCAGCAGTGAATATGGACAGAGCTTCCGATTC; d_call: NA; v_call: TRBV25-1; clone_size: few; j_call: TRBJ2-7
cdr3_aa: CASSLGRGLASGTYEQYF; cdr3_nt: TGTGCCAGCTCCTTGGGGCGGGGACTAGCTTCCGGGACCTACGAGCAGTACTTC; d_call: TRBD2; v_call: TRBV25-1; clone_size: NA; j_call: TRBJ2-7
cdr3_aa: CASSLKQGDNSPLHF; cdr3_nt: TGTGCCAGCAGCTTGAAACAGGGGGATAATTCACCCCTCCACTTT; d_call: TRBD1; v_call: TRBV5-4; clone_size: NA; j_call: TRBJ1-6
cdr3_aa: CASSIDSVAREQFF; cdr3_nt: TGTGCCAGTAGTATCGACTCGGTAGCGCGTGAGCAGTTCTTC; d_call: NA; v_call: TRBV19; clone_size: many; j_call: TRBJ2-1
cdr3_aa: CASSASGRGGATNEKLFF; cdr3_nt: TGTGCCAGCAGCGCGTCAGGACGCGGGGGCGCAACTAATGAAAAACTGTTTTTT; d_call: NA; v_call: TRBV13; clone_size: NA; j_call: TRBJ1-4
cdr3_aa: CASAQGQVTYEQYF; cdr3_nt: TGTGCCAGCGCACAGGGACAGGTTACCTACGAGCAGTACTTC; d_call: TRBD1; v_call: TRBV2; clone_size: NA; j_call: TRBJ2-7
cdr3_aa: CASSHQGTYSNQPQHF; cdr3_nt: TGTGCCAGCAGTCACCAGGGAACCTATAGCAATCAGCCCCAGCATTTT; d_call: NA; v_call: TRBV28; clone_size: once; j_call: TRBJ1-5
cdr3_aa: CAWGTSGRLQETQYF; cdr3_nt: TGTGCCTGGGGGACTAGCGGGAGGCTTCAAGAGACCCAGTACTTC; d_call: TRBD2; v_call: TRBV30; clone_size: NA; j_call: TRBJ2-5
cdr3_aa: CASTRKGETGNEQFF; cdr3_nt: TGTGCCAGCACCCGGAAGGGGGAGACAGGCAATGAGCAGTTCTTC; d_call: NA; v_call: TRBV7-6; clone_size: NA; j_call: TRBJ2-1
cdr3_aa: CASSIRTGSSNTEAFF; cdr3_nt: TGTGCCAGTAGTATACGGACAGGTTCCTCGAACACTGAAGCTTTCTTT; d_call: TRBD1; v_call: TRBV19; clone_size: NA; j_call: TRBJ1-1
cdr3_aa: CASSRESGYKYEQYF; cdr3_nt: TGTGCCAGCTCGCGGGAGTCAGGATATAAGTACGAGCAGTACTTC; d_call: TRBD2; v_call: TRBV7-8; clone_size: NA; j_call: TRBJ2-7
cdr3_aa: CAWSVRSRGQYEQYF; cdr3_nt: TGTGCCTGGAGTGTCCGGAGCAGGGGGCAATACGAGCAGTACTTC; d_call: TRBD1; v_call: TRBV30; clone_size: NA; j_call: TRBJ2-7
cdr3_aa: CASTGLAGDEQYF; cdr3_nt: TGTGCCAGTACGGGGCTAGCGGGAGACGAGCAGTACTTC; d_call: TRBD2; v_call: TRBV19; clone_size: NA; j_call: TRBJ2-7
cdr3_aa: CASRWEGVTGELFF; cdr3_nt: TGTGCCAGCAGGTGGGAGGGGGTCACCGGGGAGCTGTTTTTT; d_call: NA; v_call: TRBV6-5; clone_size: NA; j_call: TRBJ2-2
cdr3_aa: CASSQRGTGGSQPQHF; cdr3_nt: TGCGCCAGCAGCCAACGTGGGACAGGGGGTTCACAGCCCCAGCATTTT; d_call: TRBD1; v_call: TRBV4-1; clone_size: NA; j_call: TRBJ1-5
cdr3_aa: CASSLEVWGAGNTIYF; cdr3_nt: TGTGCCAGCAGCTTAGAAGTTTGGGGAGCCGGAAACACCATATATTTT; d_call: NA; v_call: TRBV11-2; clone_size: once; j_call: TRBJ1-3
cdr3_aa: CASSQGTRTEAFF; cdr3_nt: TGTGCCAGCAGCCAAGGAACCCGGACTGAAGCTTTCTTT; d_call: NA; v_call: TRBV3-1/TRBV3-2; clone_size: NA; j_call: TRBJ1-1
cdr3_aa: CASSVRSPFF; cdr3_nt: TGTGCCAGCAGTGTCAGGTCGCCGTTCTTC; d_call: NA; v_call: TRBV2; clone_size: NA; j_call: TRBJ2-1
cdr3_aa: CSVGRGETQYF; cdr3_nt: TGCAGCGTTGGCAGGGGGGAGACCCAGTACTTC; d_call: TRBD1; v_call: TRBV29-1; clone_size: once; j_call: TRBJ2-5
cdr3_aa: CASSSTSGRTDTQYF; cdr3_nt: TGTGCCAGCAGCTCGACTAGCGGGAGAACAGATACGCAGTATTTT; d_call: TRBD2; v_call: TRBV11-2; clone_size: NA; j_call: TRBJ2-3
cdr3_aa: CASSHGTSGIEQFF; cdr3_nt: TGTGCCAGCAGCCATGGGACTAGCGGGATTGAGCAGTTCTTC; d_call: TRBD2; v_call: TRBV3-1/TRBV3-2; clone_size: NA; j_call: TRBJ2-1
cdr3_aa: CASSEGVTNEKLFF; cdr3_nt: TGTGCCAGCAGCGAGGGGGTGACTAATGAAAAACTGTTTTTT; d_call: NA; v_call: TRBV7-9; clone_size: NA; j_call: TRBJ1-4
cdr3_aa: CASSSWEVGTGATQYF; cdr3_nt: TGTGCCAGCAGTTCCTGGGAGGTCGGGACAGGGGCCACCCAGTACTTC; d_call: TRBD1; v_call: TRBV27; clone_size: NA; j_call: TRBJ2-5
cdr3_aa: CASSQEGRIGSGFSYNEQFF; cdr3_nt: TGTGCCAGCAGCCAAGAAGGAAGAATAGGTAGCGGGTTCTCCTACAATGAGCAGTTCTTC; d_call: TRBD2; v_call: TRBV4-2; clone_size: NA; j_call: TRBJ2-1
cdr3_aa: CASSQEAGNDEQFF; cdr3_nt: TGTGCCAGCAGCCAAGAAGCGGGAAACGATGAGCAGTTCTTC; d_call: TRBD2; v_call: TRBV3-1/TRBV3-2; clone_size: few; j_call: TRBJ2-1
cdr3_aa: CASRRTGGYQPQHF; cdr3_nt: TGTGCCAGCAGGCGGACAGGGGGCTATCAGCCCCAGCATTTT; d_call: TRBD1; v_call: TRBV28; clone_size: NA; j_call: TRBJ1-5
cdr3_aa: CASSPVGSMDEQYF; cdr3_nt: TGTGCCAGCTCTCCGGTGGGCAGCATGGACGAGCAGTACTTC; d_call: NA; v_call: TRBV18; clone_size: NA; j_call: TRBJ2-7
cdr3_aa: CASSRGQPGQPQHF; cdr3_nt: TGTGCCAGCAGCCGAGGACAGCCGGGACAGCCCCAGCATTTT; d_call: NA; v_call: TRBV14; clone_size: NA; j_call: TRBJ1-5
cdr3_aa: CASSLPGGNTEAFF; cdr3_nt: TGTGCCAGCAGTTTACCAGGGGGAAACACTGAAGCTTTCTTT; d_call: TRBD1; v_call: TRBV28; clone_size: NA; j_call: TRBJ1-1
cdr3_aa: CATSRDLPGFPNNEQFF; cdr3_nt: TGTGCCACCAGCAGAGATCTCCCAGGGTTCCCTAACAATGAGCAGTTCTTC; d_call: NA; v_call: TRBV15; clone_size: NA; j_call: TRBJ2-1
cdr3_aa: CASSLDPTSVYNEQFF; cdr3_nt: TGCGCCAGCAGCTTGGATCCGACTAGCGTATACAATGAGCAGTTCTTC; d_call: TRBD2; v_call: TRBV5-1; clone_size: NA; j_call: TRBJ2-1
cdr3_aa: CASKGGRADEQYF; cdr3_nt: TGTGCCAGCAAGGGCGGGAGGGCGGACGAGCAGTACTTC; d_call: TRBD2; v_call: TRBV2; clone_size: NA; j_call: TRBJ2-7
cdr3_aa: CASRPFTSGIGNEQFF; cdr3_nt: TGCGCCAGCAGACCTTTCACTAGCGGGATCGGGAATGAGCAGTTCTTC; d_call: TRBD2; v_call: TRBV4-1; clone_size: few; j_call: TRBJ2-1
cdr3_aa: CASSIRGGRDTQYF; cdr3_nt: TGTGCCAGCAGCATCAGGGGTGGGAGAGATACGCAGTATTTT; d_call: NA; v_call: TRBV7-3; clone_size: NA; j_call: TRBJ2-3
cdr3_aa: CASSSPQGNTIYF; cdr3_nt: TGTGCCAGCAGTTCCCCCCAGGGGAACACCATATATTTT; d_call: NA; v_call: TRBV28; clone_size: NA; j_call: TRBJ1-3
cdr3_aa: CASSQEQWNTEAFF; cdr3_nt: TGTGCCAGCAGCCAAGAACAGTGGAACACTGAAGCTTTCTTT; d_call: NA; v_call: TRBV3-1/TRBV3-2; clone_size: NA; j_call: TRBJ1-1
cdr3_aa: CASRSQGLTNNEQFF; cdr3_nt: TGTGCCAGCAGGTCACAGGGCCTGACTAACAATGAGCAGTTCTTC; d_call: NA; v_call: TRBV6-5; clone_size: NA; j_call: TRBJ2-1
cdr3_aa: CASSVKGGGLKTQYF; cdr3_nt: TGTGCCAGCAGCGTAAAAGGAGGGGGCTTGAAGACCCAGTACTTC; d_call: NA; v_call: TRBV9; clone_size: NA; j_call: TRBJ2-5
cdr3_aa: CASSFGLAVYEQYF; cdr3_nt: TGTGCCAGCAGCTTCGGACTCGCCGTGTACGAGCAGTACTTC; d_call: NA; v_call: TRBV2; clone_size: NA; j_call: TRBJ2-7
cdr3_aa: CASSVAGGGGELFF; cdr3_nt: TGTGCCAGCAGTGTGGCGGGAGGGGGCGGGGAGCTGTTTTTT; d_call: TRBD2; v_call: TRBV25-1; clone_size: NA; j_call: TRBJ2-2
cdr3_aa: CASSPGGSTDTQYF; cdr3_nt: TGTGCCAGCTCACCTGGGGGGAGCACAGATACGCAGTATTTT; d_call: NA; v_call: TRBV18; clone_size: NA; j_call: TRBJ2-3